This T cell receptor beta chain comes out of a study of blood T cell repertoires in COVID-19. The overall study: Acute and convalescent COVID-19 specimens originated in the United States, Italy and Spain. T cells, B-cell-depleted T cells, or PBMCs supplied cDNA or gDNA.

The CDR3 runs 16 residues. V was pared by 4 bases and J by 2 bases, with 15 bases between. Looked up from germline, CDR1 is ENHRY and CDR2 is SYGVKD. Original processing notes: Reference gene primer amplification in the assay estimated nucleated cell counts. Generated by immunoSEQ multiplex PCR, the TCRdb table keeps only in-frame clones and is missing some. V and J calls plus clone size are reproduced from that table; the DNA served to infer D and trimming. The data hold 35,000 to 45,000 clones, with over 75% observed a single time. The source material was peripheral blood. The receptor comes from a human donor in a cohort sampled during active COVID-19. The J gene is TRBJ1-3, the V gene TRBV10-3, with D maybe TRBD1 (6 bases). CDR3 protein: CAISVGQGTTGNTIYF. CDR3 nucleotides: TGTGCCATCAGTGTTGGGCAGGGGACTACTGGAAACACCATATATTTT.